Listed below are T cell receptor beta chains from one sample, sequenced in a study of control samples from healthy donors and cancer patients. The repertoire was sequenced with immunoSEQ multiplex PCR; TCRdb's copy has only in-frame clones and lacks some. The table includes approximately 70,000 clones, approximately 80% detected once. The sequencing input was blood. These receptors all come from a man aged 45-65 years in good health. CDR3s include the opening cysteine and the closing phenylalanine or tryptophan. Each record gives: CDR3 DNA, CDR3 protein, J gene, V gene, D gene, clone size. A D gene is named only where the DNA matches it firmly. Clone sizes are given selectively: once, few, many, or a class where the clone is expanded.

TGTGCCAGCAGCAAAGCCGGGTCAGCCGTCGGCTATGGCTACACCTTC,CASSKAGSAVGYGYTF,TRBJ1-2,TRBV7-2,NA,NA
TGTGCCTGCTGCGGGGGGCAAGAGACCCAGTACTTC,CACCGGQETQYF,TRBJ2-5,TRBV30,TRBD2,NA
TGTGCCAGCAGTTTGGCAGGGGATGTCGAAGCTTTCTTT,CASSLAGDVEAFF,TRBJ1-1,TRBV12-3/TRBV12-4,NA,few
TGCGCCAGCCGCCGGAACAGGGATAACACTGAAGCTTTCTTT,CASRRNRDNTEAFF,TRBJ1-1,TRBV5-1,NA,NA
TGTGCCAGCAGTGCCGAAAGGACCTACGGGGGCTACACCTTC,CASSAERTYGGYTF,TRBJ1-2,TRBV25-1,NA,NA
TGTGCCAGCAGTAGAGATTTGTATTATCAGCCCCAGCATTTT,CASSRDLYYQPQHF,TRBJ1-5,TRBV6-2/TRBV6-3,NA,NA
TGTGCCAGCAGTGAAGCGCTAGGGTTTAAAGATACGCAGTATTTT,CASSEALGFKDTQYF,TRBJ2-3,TRBV6-1,NA,few
TGCGCCAGCAGCCAAGACACCAGGGGCTCCTATAATTCACCCCTCCACTTT,CASSQDTRGSYNSPLHF,TRBJ1-6,TRBV4-3,NA,NA
TGTGCCAGCAGCTTAACCGGGACAGGGGTTGGAAACACCATATATTTT,CASSLTGTGVGNTIYF,TRBJ1-3,TRBV11-2,TRBD1,NA
TGTGCCAGCAGGGGGGGAAGCAATCAGCCCCAGCATTTT,CASRGGSNQPQHF,TRBJ1-5,TRBV11-3,NA,NA
TGTGCCAGCACAGAGAACACTGAAGCTTTCTTT,CASTENTEAFF,TRBJ1-1,TRBV19,NA,few
TGTGCCAGCAGCGTAGGGGGTGGACCCTACGAGCAGTACTTC,CASSVGGGPYEQYF,TRBJ2-7,TRBV9,NA,NA
TGTGCCAGCTCACCACCGGCAAGCAACAATTCACCCCTCCACTTT,CASSPPASNNSPLHF,TRBJ1-6,TRBV18,NA,NA
TGCGCCAGCAGTCCCACGGAGGGGAATTCACCCCTCCACTTT,CASSPTEGNSPLHF,TRBJ1-6,TRBV5-1,NA,few
TGTGCCAGCATCCCAGACAGGGGATCCTACAATGAGCAGTTCTTC,CASIPDRGSYNEQFF,TRBJ2-1,TRBV6-5,TRBD1,NA
TGTGCCAGTAGTATAGATTGGGGTAACACTGAAGCTTTCTTT,CASSIDWGNTEAFF,TRBJ1-1,TRBV19,NA,NA
TGTGCCAGTAGCCTAAAAACAGGGGCGCTATACAATGAGCAGTTCTTC,CASSLKTGALYNEQFF,TRBJ2-1,TRBV19,TRBD1,once
TGTGCCAGCAGCGGAACAGGCCATGGCTACACCTTC,CASSGTGHGYTF,TRBJ1-2,TRBV28,NA,NA
TGTGCCAGCAGTGAATCCAGACCGGCCCGCACTGAAGCTTTCTTT,CASSESRPARTEAFF,TRBJ1-1,TRBV25-1,NA,NA
TGCGCCAGCAGCCAAGATATTGAGACAGGGGGTCGGTCACCCCTCCACTTT,CASSQDIETGGRSPLHF,TRBJ1-6,TRBV4-3,TRBD1,many
TGTGCCAGCAGCTTGAAGTTGGCAGGGGGAAGCTACACCTTC,CASSLKLAGGSYTF,TRBJ1-2,TRBV5-5,TRBD1,NA
TGCGCCAGCAGGCTAGCGGGAGGCTACGAGCAGTACTTC,CASRLAGGYEQYF,TRBJ2-7,TRBV5-1,TRBD2,NA
TGCGCCAGCAGCCTAAAGGGACTAGCGACTAGCACAGATACGCAGTATTTT,CASSLKGLATSTDTQYF,TRBJ2-3,TRBV5-1,TRBD2,once
TGTGCCTGGAGTGCCCTAGGATTGTTTAGCGAGGATACGCAGTATTTT,CAWSALGLFSEDTQYF,TRBJ2-3,TRBV30,NA,NA
TGTGCCAGCAGCGCTTCGCAGGGAGGTGTGGCTTTCTTT,CASSASQGGVAFF,TRBJ1-1,TRBV9,NA,NA
TGTGCCAGCAGCTTGGATGGGGGGCGTGAGCAGTTCTTC,CASSLDGGREQFF,TRBJ2-1,TRBV7-2,NA,once
TGTGCCAGCAGTTACGGGACTCCTAGCACAGATACGCAGTATTTT,CASSYGTPSTDTQYF,TRBJ2-3,TRBV6-5,NA,NA
TGTGCCTGGAGTCAGGGGACAGGGGACGGCTACACCTTC,CAWSQGTGDGYTF,TRBJ1-2,TRBV30,TRBD1,NA
TGCAGTGCCCGGGGTCAGGAAAAACTGTTTTTT,CSARGQEKLFF,TRBJ1-4,TRBV20-1,NA,NA
TGTGCCAGTATCAGGGACGTGGGGATCCCCTATGGCTACACCTTC,CASIRDVGIPYGYTF,TRBJ1-2,TRBV19,NA,NA
TGTGCCAGCACGATGGACAGGGTGGACTACACCTTC,CASTMDRVDYTF,TRBJ1-2,TRBV6-6,TRBD1,NA
TGTGCCAGCAGTTCCCGACAGGGTGCGCACTTC,CASSSRQGAHF,TRBJ2-7,TRBV28,TRBD1,once
TGTGCCAGCAGCTTAGAGGGGGCCGGGGAGCTGTTTTTT,CASSLEGAGELFF,TRBJ2-2,TRBV7-2,NA,NA
TGTGCCAGCAGCTTAAACAGGGGATATGGCTACACCTTC,CASSLNRGYGYTF,TRBJ1-2,TRBV5-4,TRBD1,NA
TGCGCCAGCAGCTCCTCAGGGTATGGAACTGAAGCTTTCTTT,CASSSSGYGTEAFF,TRBJ1-1,TRBV5-1,NA,NA
TGTGCCAGCAGCCCTGATGGGGTTCAGCCCCAGCATTTT,CASSPDGVQPQHF,TRBJ1-5,TRBV7-2,NA,NA
TGTGCCAGCAGACCAACCGGGACAGGGGGTGATGAGCAGTTCTTC,CASRPTGTGGDEQFF,TRBJ2-1,TRBV9,TRBD1,NA
TGTGCCAGCAGCTTGGCGGGGGCCGGGGATCAGCCCCAGCATTTT,CASSLAGAGDQPQHF,TRBJ1-5,TRBV11-3,NA,NA
TGTGCCAGCAGCGTAGGCGGTAACACCGGGGAGCTGTTTTTT,CASSVGGNTGELFF,TRBJ2-2,TRBV9,NA,NA
TGTGCCAGCAGCGTAACCGGGACTAGCGAAGAGACCCAGTACTTC,CASSVTGTSEETQYF,TRBJ2-5,TRBV9,TRBD2,NA